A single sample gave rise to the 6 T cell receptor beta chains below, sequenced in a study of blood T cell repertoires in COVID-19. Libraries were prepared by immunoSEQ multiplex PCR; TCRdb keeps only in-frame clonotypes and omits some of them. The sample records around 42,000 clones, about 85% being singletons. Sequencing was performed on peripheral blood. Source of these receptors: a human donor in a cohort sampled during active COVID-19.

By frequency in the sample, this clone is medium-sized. CDR3 DNA: TGTGCCAGTAGTATTACGTCAGGGGGCGAGCAGTACTTC. Encoded protein: CASSITSGGEQYF. V gene TRBV19 combines with J gene TRBJ2-7, with TRBD1 identical over 7 bases. Germline V CDR1 and CDR2: LNHDA, SQIVND (reference sequence). J was trimmed by 6 bases and V by 3 bases; bases with no gene match: 5. The CDR3 is 13 residues long.

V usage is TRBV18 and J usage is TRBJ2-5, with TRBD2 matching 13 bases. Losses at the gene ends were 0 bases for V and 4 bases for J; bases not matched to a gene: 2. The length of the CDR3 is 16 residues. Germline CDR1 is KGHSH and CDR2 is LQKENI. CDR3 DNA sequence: TGTGCCAGCTCACCACCGGGACTAGCGGGGCGAGAGACCCAGTACTTC. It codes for CASSPPGLAGRETQYF.

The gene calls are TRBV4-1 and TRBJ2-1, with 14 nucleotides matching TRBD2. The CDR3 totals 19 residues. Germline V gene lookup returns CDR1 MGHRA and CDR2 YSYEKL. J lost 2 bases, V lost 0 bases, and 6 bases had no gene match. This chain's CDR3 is CASSQESATSGGAYNEQFF. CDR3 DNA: TGCGCCAGCAGCCAAGAATCCGCGACTAGCGGGGGGGCCTACAATGAGCAGTTCTTC.

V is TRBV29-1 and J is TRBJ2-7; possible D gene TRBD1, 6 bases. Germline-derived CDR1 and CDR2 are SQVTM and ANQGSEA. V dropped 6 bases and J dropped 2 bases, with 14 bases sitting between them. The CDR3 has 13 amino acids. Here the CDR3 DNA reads TGCAGCGTCCGGGACACCCTGACCTACGAGCAGTACTTC. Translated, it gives CSVRDTLTYEQYF.

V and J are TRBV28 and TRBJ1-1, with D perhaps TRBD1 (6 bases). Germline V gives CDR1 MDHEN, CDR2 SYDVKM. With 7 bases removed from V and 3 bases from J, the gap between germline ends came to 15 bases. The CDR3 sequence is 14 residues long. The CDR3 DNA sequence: TGTGCCAGCACCCTAGGGGGAGAGCACACTGAAGCTTTCTTT. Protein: CASTLGGEHTEAFF.

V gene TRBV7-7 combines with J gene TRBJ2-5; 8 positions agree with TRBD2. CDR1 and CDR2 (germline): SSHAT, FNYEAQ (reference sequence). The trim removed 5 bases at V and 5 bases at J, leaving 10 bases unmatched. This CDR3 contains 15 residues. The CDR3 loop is CASSPGGAVGETQYF. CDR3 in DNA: TGTGCCAGCAGCCCCGGGGGGGCAGTTGGTGAGACCCAGTACTTC.